This T cell receptor beta chain was sequenced during a study of cytomegalovirus exposure and HLA in healthy donors. Study findings and constraints: V- and J-gene trimming in TCR beta was tied to a missense DCLRE1C variant by an analysis performed later. Fewer N-insertions than the approximately 700-donor mean were reportedly shown by an Asian-associated ancestry cluster in a later analysis.

V trimming: 9 bases; J trimming: 3 bases; junction bases outside the gene matches: 16. The CDR3 is 16 amino acids. Germline V lookup: CDR1 ENHRY, CDR2 SYGVKD. Use of 60 Vbeta and 13 Jbeta primers characterized the PCR. Measured with immunoSEQ multiplex PCR; TCRdb has only the in-frame clones, and not every one. This table holds 150,000 to 200,000 clones, roughly 87% found once. This clone was recorded only once. Its antigen is currently unknown. The chain couples TRBV10-3 to TRBJ2-5; 7 bases map to TRBD1. The TCR comes from a girl less than two years old in good health and CMV-seronegative. The specimen was PBMCs. Here the CDR3 reads CAIVIQGWLPKETQYF. For the CDR3, the DNA is TGTGCCATTGTCATACAGGGGTGGCTTCCCAAAGAGACCCAGTACTTC.